The 20 T cell receptor beta chains below were found in one sample sequenced in a study of cytomegalovirus exposure and HLA in healthy donors. The PCR was carried out with 60 Vbeta primers and 13 Jbeta primers. Assay: immunoSEQ multiplex PCR; the TCRdb copy retains only in-frame clones and omits some. The sample has about 190,000 clones; around 88% are singletons. The specimen sequenced was PBMCs. The receptors here all came from a young woman in good health and CMV-seronegative.

Here the CDR3 DNA reads TGCGCCAGCAGCAGAGGACAGGAAGGCTACGAGCAGTACTTC. This gives the protein CASSRGQEGYEQYF. J is TRBJ2-7 and V is TRBV5-1, with 7 bases matching TRBD1. Per germline, CDR1 SGHRS and CDR2 YFSETQ. The CDR3 is 14 amino acids. V was pared by 4 bases and J by 3 bases, with 7 bases of the junction left unmatched.

This clone has a handful of counts. The V gene is TRBV2, the J gene TRBJ1-1; D gene unclear. V was trimmed by 3 bases and J by 4 bases, leaving 6 bases between them. The CDR3 contains 12 residues. The germline V gene encodes CDR1 SNHLY and CDR2 FYNNEI. CDR3 coding DNA: TGTGCCAGCAGTGATTTGAGCACTGAAGCTTTCTTT. As protein: CASSDLSTEAFF.

The rearrangement joins TRBV19 to TRBJ1-5, with D unresolved. The germline CDR1 and CDR2 sequences are LNHDA and SQIVND (reference sequence). The V and J ends lost 1 base and 0 bases respectively, with 7 bases between them. CDR3 length: 15 amino acids. The CDR3 coding sequence is TGTGCCAGTAGTATAGGACAAATTAGCAATCAGCCCCAGCATTTT. As protein: CASSIGQISNQPQHF.

CDR3 amino acids: CASSLRQGNTIYF. CDR3 DNA: TGTGCCAGCAGCTTAAGACAGGGAAACACCATATATTTT. The gene calls are TRBV7-3 and TRBJ1-3, with D maybe TRBD1 (5 bases). The CDR3 spans 13 residues. V dropped 1 base and J dropped 4 bases, with 5 bases sitting between them. Germline V CDR1 and CDR2: SGHTA, FQGTGA.

This chain links TRBV5-1 with TRBJ2-7; 14 nucleotides agree with TRBD2. Germline V gene sequence: CDR1 SGHRS, CDR2 YFSETQ. The CDR3 covers 18 residues. Losses at the gene ends were 0 bases for V and 4 bases for J; bases not matched to a gene: 9. CDR3 protein: CASSLVTSGGAELYEQYF. CDR3 in DNA: TGCGCCAGCAGCTTGGTGACTAGCGGGGGGGCCGAGTTATACGAGCAGTACTTC.

This clone was counted once. The chain couples TRBV6-5 to TRBJ1-6; TRBD1 matches at 8 bases. The ends lost 4 bases at V and 5 bases at J; junction bases unmatched: 4. CDR1 is MNHEY and CDR2 is SVGAGI in the germline V gene. This CDR3 is 15 amino acids long. The CDR3 reads CASSFGQGNNSPLHF. Here the CDR3 DNA reads TGTGCCAGCAGTTTCGGACAGGGAAATAATTCACCCCTCCACTTT.

The chain carries TRBV29-1 and TRBJ2-1; TRBD2 might be the D (6 bases). This CDR3 contains 14 residues. The ends were cut back, 7 bases at V and 5 bases at J, with 18 bases in the middle. Germline V lookup: CDR1 SQVTM, CDR2 ANQGSEA. The CDR3 DNA follows: TGCAGCGCAAGTAGACTAGTGGCCAACAATGAGCAGTTCTTC. This codes for CSASRLVANNEQFF.

V gene TRBV11-2 combines with J gene TRBJ1-1; TRBD1 is a possible D gene (5 bases). This CDR3 contains 15 residues. The V gene lost 5 bases and the J gene lost 5 bases, with 18 bases spanning the gap. Germline lookup yields CDR1 SGHAT and CDR2 FQNNGV. The CDR3 region has the DNA TGTGCCAGCAGCCTCGGGGGGGTCGAACGGACTGAAGCTTTCTTT. Its protein product is CASSLGGVERTEAFF. Full variable domain (outside the CDR3, taken from reference TRBV11-2 and TRBJ1-1): EAGVAQSPRYKIIEKRQSVAFWCNPISGHATLYWYQQILGQGPKLLIQFQNNGVVDDSQLPKDRFSAERLKGVDSTLKIQPAKLEDSAVYLCASSLGGVERTEAFFGQGTRLTVV.

CDR3 loop: CASMRQGHEQYF. The CDR3 DNA reads as TGTGCCAGCATGAGGCAGGGGCACGAGCAGTACTTC. This chain links TRBV6-6 with TRBJ2-5; the D gene is possibly TRBD1 (6 bases). The J call may be faulty, since TRBJ2-7 better matches the DNA end. CDR3 length: 12 amino acids. Germline CDR1 reads MNHNY; CDR2 reads SVGAGI (reference sequence).

This chain links TRBV9 with TRBJ2-5; TRBD2 matches at 7 bases. The J call may be mistaken, given a closer DNA end match to TRBJ2-7. CDR1 SGDLS and CDR2 YYNGEE come from the germline V gene. This CDR3 contains 14 residues. The CDR3 DNA follows: TGTGCCAGCAGCGTTCGGGGGGACTCCTACGAGCAGTACTTC. As protein: CASSVRGDSYEQYF.

This clone was observed a few times. The rearrangement joins TRBV5-1 to TRBJ2-1; D not resolved. This CDR3 is built from 16 residues. CDR1 is SGHRS and CDR2 is YFSETQ in the germline V gene. Trimming shortened V by 5 bases and J by 4 bases, and 19 bases separated the two germline ends. The CDR3 DNA follows: TGCGCCAGCAGTCAGAACCCAGTCCAGGAATACAATGAGCAGTTCTTC. The encoded protein is CASSQNPVQEYNEQFF.

The CDR3 loop reads CASSFSGSHNEQFF. The CDR3 coding sequence is TGCGCCAGCAGCTTTAGCGGGAGCCACAATGAGCAGTTCTTC. This chain uses TRBV5-1 with TRBJ2-1; 9 bases fit TRBD2. Germline CDR1 and CDR2: SGHRS and YFSETQ. V lost 2 bases to trimming and J lost 5 bases; unmatched junction nucleotides: 2. The CDR3 contains 14 residues.

This clone was found a few times. The J gene is TRBJ2-7, the V gene TRBV4-1; D possibly corresponds to TRBD2 (5 bases). V dropped 0 bases and J dropped 2 bases, with 14 bases sitting between them. Germline-derived CDR1 and CDR2 are MGHRA and YSYEKL. The CDR3 has 16 residues. The CDR3 DNA follows: TGCGCCAGCAGCCAAGAACCCGGCCTAGCCGCCTACGAGCAGTACTTC. This translates into CASSQEPGLAAYEQYF.

This CDR3 is CASSGLMGGTEAFF. The CDR3 DNA reads TGTGCCTCTTCGGGCCTGATGGGAGGCACTGAAGCTTTCTTT. The rearrangement joins TRBV7-9 to TRBJ1-1; no reliable D call. From germline, CDR1 is SEHNR and CDR2 FQNEAQ (reference sequence). The ends were cut back, 11 bases at V and 4 bases at J, with 20 bases in the middle. The CDR3 spans 14 residues. Looking up the rest from reference TRBV7-9 and TRBJ1-1 gives the full variable domain: DTGVSQNPRHKITKRGQNVTFRCDPISEHNRLYWYRQTLGQGPEFLTYFQNEAQLEKSRLLSDRFSAERPKGSFSTLEIQRTEQGDSAMYLCASSGLMGGTEAFFGQGTRLTVV.

The chain couples TRBV27 to TRBJ2-1; D is unclear. Trimming took off 6 bases at V and 5 bases at J, with 17 bases between the two ends. The CDR3 sequence is 15 residues long. CDR1 MNHEY and CDR2 SMNVEV come from the germline V gene (reference sequence). The CDR3 DNA sequence: TGTGCCAGCAGGCCATCTGGCGGAGAAAACAATGAGCAGTTCTTC. Its translation: CASRPSGGENNEQFF.

The CDR3 is CASSEGRGDTQYF. DNA for the CDR3: TGTGCCAGCAGTGAGGGGAGGGGAGATACGCAGTATTTT. This rearrangement joins TRBV2 to TRBJ2-3; 7 bases match TRBD2. Trimming at V came to 3 bases and at J to 5 bases, leaving 2 bases not matched to a gene. The CDR3 is 13 amino acids. Germline loops: CDR1 SNHLY, CDR2 FYNNEI.

CDR3 loop: CASSPEVTGELFF. For the CDR3, the DNA is TGTGCCAGCTCACCTGAGGTTACCGGGGAGCTGTTTTTT. V is TRBV18 and J is TRBJ2-2; D remains ambiguous. The germline V gene has CDR1 KGHSH and CDR2 LQKENI. V lost 3 bases and J 5 bases, leaving 7 bases between the germline ends. This CDR3 is built from 13 residues.

The chain recombines TRBV19 with TRBJ1-1; 7 bases line up with TRBD1. The V segment lost 6 bases and the J segment 5 bases; nucleotides outside the gene matches: 12. The CDR3 extends over 15 amino acids. Germline assignment: CDR1 LNHDA and CDR2 SQIVND (reference sequence). The CDR3 DNA reads as TGTGCCAGTAGGGCCAACCAGGGGGGATGGACTGAAGCTTTCTTT. It codes for CASRANQGGWTEAFF.

The gene calls are TRBV7-9 and TRBJ2-5; 7 nucleotides agree with TRBD1. The V gene's germline CDR1 is SEHNR and CDR2 FQNEAQ (reference sequence). The CDR3 has 13 amino acids. V gave up 0 bases and J gave up 5 bases; unmatched junction bases: 0. DNA of the CDR3: TGTGCCAGCAGCTTAGCAGGGGGCGAGACCCAGTACTTC. Amino acid sequence: CASSLAGGETQYF.

The V gene is TRBV18, the J gene TRBJ2-1; TRBD1 matches at 9 bases. J gave up 6 bases and V 2 bases, and 11 bases lay outside the gene matches. The CDR3 has 17 residues. Germline CDR1 reads KGHSH; CDR2 reads LQKENI. The CDR3 reads CASSPARIRQGGNEQFF. The CDR3 DNA follows: TGTGCCAGCTCACCAGCCAGGATAAGACAGGGGGGCAATGAGCAGTTCTTC.